The 23 T cell receptor beta chains given below trace back to one sample, sequenced in a study of OX40 agonist ivuxolimab in advanced cancers. Some clones are missing from TCRdb's copy, which holds only in-frame ones; the method was immunoSEQ multiplex PCR. The repertoire has about 110,000 clones, approximately 90% of them found once; the top ten carry roughly 0.66%. This specimen was CD4+ or CD8+ T cells sorted from blood, taken in a trial of the OX40 agonist ivuxolimab. The receptors shown here come from an adult with an advanced solid tumor such as melanoma, head and neck, liver or kidney cancer.

This chain links TRBV7-2 with TRBJ2-3; D may be TRBD2 (6 bases). Trimming cost V 2 bases and J 2 bases, with 8 bases left between them. Germline CDR1 reads SGHTA; CDR2 reads FQGNSA. The CDR3 totals 14 residues. DNA for the CDR3: TGTGCCAGCAGCTTAAGGACTATCACAGATACGCAGTATTTT. Residues: CASSLRTITDTQYF.

V gene TRBV2 combines with J gene TRBJ2-2; tentative D call: TRBD2 (6 bases). This CDR3 region has 15 residues. Germline V gene sequence: CDR1 SNHLY, CDR2 FYNNEI. V lost 7 bases to trimming and J lost 2 bases, with 14 bases between them. The DNA of the CDR3 is TGTGCCAGCACCCGAGCGGGTATAAACACCGGGGAGCTGTTTTTT. Amino acid sequence: CASTRAGINTGELFF. Filled out from reference TRBV2 and TRBJ2-2, the complete variable domain reads EPEVTQTPSHQVTQMGQEVILRCVPISNHLYFYWYRQILGQKVEFLVSFYNNEISEKSEIFDDQFSVERPDGSNFTLKIRSTKLEDSAMYFCASTRAGINTGELFFGEGSRLTVL.

The chain links TRBV5-8 to TRBJ1-4; weak D call: TRBD1 (5 bases). Germline-derived CDR1 and CDR2 are SGHTS and YDEGEE. V lost 0 bases and J lost 7, with 13 bases in between. The CDR3 loop spans 15 amino acids. In nucleotides, the CDR3 is TGTGCCAGCAGCTTGGGGGACCGTAGGGGTGAAAAACTGTTTTTT. Its protein product is CASSLGDRRGEKLFF.

The rearrangement links TRBV6-5 to TRBJ2-7; D is tentatively TRBD1 or TRBD2 (6 bases each). The germline V and J ends were trimmed by 0 bases and 4 bases, with 10 bases remaining between them. The V gene's germline CDR1 is MNHEY and CDR2 SVGAGI. The CDR3 runs to 14 residues. CDR3 coding DNA: TGTGCCAGCAGTTACTCGAGGGGGGAGTACGAGCAGTACTTC. It specifies CASSYSRGEYEQYF.

The chain employs TRBV5-4 and TRBJ2-3; the D is unclear. The ends were cut back, 4 bases at V and 1 base at J, with 16 bases in the middle. This CDR3 comprises 16 residues. Germline V gene lookup returns CDR1 SGHNT and CDR2 YYREEE (reference sequence). The CDR3 spells CASSPRAIRGTDTQYF. The DNA for the CDR3 is TGTGCCAGCAGCCCCCGCGCCATCCGTGGCACAGATACGCAGTATTTT.

The V gene is TRBV5-5, the J gene TRBJ1-1, with D tentatively TRBD1 (6 bases). CDR3 length: 13 amino acids. The V end lost 2 bases, the J end lost 6 bases, and 11 bases lay between the germline ends. Germline V gene data show CDR1 as SGHKS and CDR2 as YYEKEE (reference sequence). DNA of the CDR3: TGTGCCAGCAGCTTAAGGGGGTACGCTGAAGCTTTCTTT. Its translation is CASSLRGYAEAFF.

For this clone: Within the sample, other DNA sequences also encode this same CDR3. The chain links TRBV4-2 to TRBJ1-2, with D possibly TRBD1 on 6 matching bases. The CDR3 length is 15 residues. From germline, CDR1 is LGHNA and CDR2 YNFKEQ. The V and J ends lost 1 base and 3 bases respectively, with 12 bases between them. This chain's CDR3 is CASSQGRAGDYGYTF. The DNA of the CDR3 is TGTGCCAGCAGCCAAGGGCGAGCAGGGGACTATGGCTACACCTTC.

CDR3 amino acids: CASSLTSGNNEQFF. CDR3 DNA: TGTGCCAGCAGTCTTACTAGCGGAAACAATGAGCAGTTCTTC. The rearrangement links TRBV2 to TRBJ2-1; 8 bases line up with TRBD2. The CDR3 spans 14 residues. V was clipped by 5 bases and J by 5 bases; unmatched bases: 5. Per germline, CDR1 SNHLY and CDR2 FYNNEI.

The gene calls are TRBV27 and TRBJ1-3; no clear D. V was pared by 5 bases and J by 0 bases, with 17 bases between. Germline CDR1 is MNHEY and CDR2 is SMNVEV (reference sequence). The CDR3 sequence is 17 residues long. The CDR3 loop reads CASSTGSGGSSGNTIYF. In DNA form, the CDR3 reads TGTGCCAGCAGTACCGGGTCGGGAGGGAGCTCTGGAAACACCATATATTTT.

The rearrangement uses TRBV18 and TRBJ1-1; D not certain. Trimming cost V 3 bases and J 11 bases, with 13 bases left between them. The CDR3 loop spans 12 amino acids. In germline, CDR1 is KGHSH, CDR2 LQKENI. CDR3 nucleotide sequence: TGTGCCAGCTCACCCCAAGCCGGTGGGGCTTTCTTT. Its translation is CASSPQAGGAFF.

V is TRBV7-3 and J is TRBJ2-3, with a tentative D call TRBD1 (5 bases). Germline values: CDR1 SGHTA, CDR2 FQGTGA. The CDR3 is 13 amino acids. Deletions cut 2 bases from V and 9 bases from J, with 12 bases between. CDR3 sequence: CASSLGAYQTQYF. CDR3 nucleotides: TGTGCCAGCAGCTTAGGGGCTTACCAAACGCAGTATTTT.

The chain is built from TRBV4-1 and TRBJ2-5, with TRBD2 matching over 10 bases. V shed 4 bases and J 2 bases; nucleotides not matched to a gene: 7. Germline assignment: CDR1 MGHRA and CDR2 YSYEKL. The CDR3 sequence is 16 residues long. CDR3 bases: TGCGCCAGCAGCCTCACTGATAGCGGGGGGCAAGAGACCCAGTACTTC. Its translation: CASSLTDSGGQETQYF.

The chain joins TRBV5-1 to TRBJ2-7, with a possible D match to TRBD2 (6 bases). The CDR3 covers 15 residues. The ends were cut back, 5 bases at V and 0 bases at J, with 15 bases in the middle. Germline lookup yields CDR1 SGHRS and CDR2 YFSETQ. In DNA, the CDR3 is TGCGCCAGCAGAAAGATTAGCGGTAACTCCTACGAGCAGTACTTC. As protein: CASRKISGNSYEQYF. The whole variable domain, remainder taken from reference TRBV5-1 and TRBJ2-7, is KAGVTQTPRYLIKTRGQQVTLSCSPISGHRSVSWYQQTPGQGLQFLFEYFSETQRNKGNFPGRFSGRQFSNSRSEMNVSTLELGDSALYLCASRKISGNSYEQYFGPGTRLTVT.

The chain carries TRBV18 and TRBJ1-1; 7 bases match TRBD1. This CDR3 comprises 14 residues. V was clipped by 1 base and J by 4 bases; unmatched bases: 3. Germline values: CDR1 KGHSH, CDR2 LQKENI. The CDR3 spells CASSPLQGGTEAFF. The CDR3 DNA sequence: TGTGCCAGCTCACCACTTCAGGGGGGCACTGAAGCTTTCTTT.

This chain connects TRBV7-9 to TRBJ1-3; D call uncertain. The CDR3 sequence is 14 residues long. Germline CDR1 and CDR2: SEHNR and FQNEAQ (reference sequence). Trimming pared 1 base from V and 0 bases from J, leaving 4 bases between. The CDR3, as DNA: TGTGCCAGCAGCTTAGTGACCTCTGGAAACACCATATATTTT. Its protein product is CASSLVTSGNTIYF.

V gene TRBV7-6 combines with J gene TRBJ2-3; D unresolved. The V gene's germline CDR1 is SGHVS and CDR2 FNYEAQ. CDR3 length equals 14 residues. The V gene lost 5 bases and the J gene lost 2 bases, with 11 bases spanning the gap. In DNA, the CDR3 is TGTGCCAGCAGCCTGGCCCCCCCCACAGATACGCAGTATTTT. As protein: CASSLAPPTDTQYF.

The chain carries TRBV6-4 and TRBJ2-1; weak D call: TRBD1 (5 bases). Germline-derived CDR1 and CDR2 are MRHNA and SNTAGT. The CDR3 has 13 amino acids. V was shortened by 4 bases and J by 8 bases, with 12 bases between the two germline ends. The CDR3 coding sequence is TGTGCCAGCAGTGGCCAAGGGGTACATGAGCAGTTCTTC. The encoded protein is CASSGQGVHEQFF.

This sequence joins TRBV11-2 and TRBJ2-2; D gene ambiguous. Trimming cost V 1 base and J 0 bases, with 6 bases left between them. This CDR3 has 15 residues. Per the germline V gene, CDR1 is SGHAT and CDR2 is FQNNGV. The CDR3 sequence is CASSLGRANTGELFF. The CDR3 nucleotides read TGTGCCAGCAGCTTAGGCCGCGCGAACACCGGGGAGCTGTTTTTT. Full variable domain (rest looked up from reference TRBV11-2 and TRBJ2-2): EAGVAQSPRYKIIEKRQSVAFWCNPISGHATLYWYQQILGQGPKLLIQFQNNGVVDDSQLPKDRFSAERLKGVDSTLKIQPAKLEDSAVYLCASSLGRANTGELFFGEGSRLTVL.

The rearrangement links TRBV6-5 to TRBJ1-1; unclear D gene. Germline V gene lookup returns CDR1 MNHEY and CDR2 SVGAGI. The CDR3 loop spans 11 amino acids. V lost 4 bases, J lost 7 bases, and 7 bases lay in between. The CDR3 loop reads CASSFQNEAFF. The CDR3 DNA reads as TGTGCCAGCAGTTTCCAGAATGAAGCTTTCTTT.

The rearrangement uses TRBV27 and TRBJ2-7; D possibly corresponds to TRBD2 (5 bases). Trimming took 1 base from V and 1 from J, leaving 8 bases between them. The CDR3 covers 14 residues. Germline-derived CDR1 and CDR2 are MNHEY and SMNVEV (reference sequence). CDR3 loop: CASSLLGGSYEQYF. The CDR3 bases are TGTGCCAGCAGTTTATTAGGCGGGTCCTACGAGCAGTACTTC.

The rearrangement links TRBV2 to TRBJ2-7; D is tentatively TRBD1 or TRBD2 (5 bases each). In germline, CDR1 is SNHLY, CDR2 FYNNEI. The CDR3 totals 18 residues. The ends were cut back, 4 bases at V and 1 base at J, with 23 bases in the middle. CDR3 protein: CASSGPGPPRKSSYEQYF. In DNA, the CDR3 is TGTGCCAGCAGTGGACCGGGACCTCCGCGAAAGAGTTCCTACGAGCAGTACTTC.

The chain employs TRBV6-1 and TRBJ2-3; 10 bases map to TRBD2. The V and J ends lost 11 bases and 2 bases, in that order; junction bases with no gene match: 7. Germline-derived CDR1 and CDR2 are MNHNS and SASEGT. The CDR3 covers 14 residues. Written as DNA, the CDR3 is TGTGCCGGGGATAGCGGGGGGCCCACAGATACGCAGTATTTT. Its translation: CAGDSGGPTDTQYF.

CDR3 sequence reads: CASSLVGSGELFF. For the CDR3, the DNA is TGTGCCAGCAGCCTAGTGGGCTCCGGGGAGCTGTTTTTT. This chain connects TRBV7-2 to TRBJ2-2; D is uncertain. The CDR3 has 13 amino acids. Trimming took 5 bases from V and 6 from J, leaving 10 bases between them. CDR1 and CDR2 (germline): SGHTA, FQGNSA.